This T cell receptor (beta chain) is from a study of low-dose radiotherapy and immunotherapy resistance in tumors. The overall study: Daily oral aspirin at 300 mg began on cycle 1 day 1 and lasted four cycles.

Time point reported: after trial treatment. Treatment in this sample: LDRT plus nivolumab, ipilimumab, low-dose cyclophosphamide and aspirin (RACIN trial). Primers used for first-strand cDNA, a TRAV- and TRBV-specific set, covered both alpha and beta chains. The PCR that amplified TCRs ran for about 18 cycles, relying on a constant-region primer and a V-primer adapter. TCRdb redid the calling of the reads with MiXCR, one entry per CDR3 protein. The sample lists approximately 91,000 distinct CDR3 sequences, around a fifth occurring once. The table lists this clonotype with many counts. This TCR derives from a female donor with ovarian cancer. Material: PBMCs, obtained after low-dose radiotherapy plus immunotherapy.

The CDR3 is CASSYWPLGGSGNQPQHF. The CDR3 nucleotides are TGTGCCAGCAGTTACTGGCCCTTGGGAGGGTCGGGCAATCAGCCCCAGCATTTT. The chain is built from TRBV6-5 and TRBJ1-5, with D unresolved. This CDR3 comprises 18 residues. Germline V lookup: CDR1 MNHEY, CDR2 SVGAGI. Trimming cost V 1 base and J 2 bases, with 18 bases left between them.